One sample yielded the 18 T cell receptor beta chains listed below, sequenced in a study of Ad26.COV2.S vaccination and SARS-CoV-2 variants. The table came from immunoSEQ multiplex PCR; TCRdb's copy has only in-frame clones and leaves some out. The sample includes 380,000 or so clones, approximately 86% of them seen just once. Specified treatment: some 20 received Ad26.COV2.S at low or high dose, single or two shots; about 5 received placebo; per-sample allocation not given. Day 63 after the first injection of vaccine or placebo was the sampling time. The sample here was peripheral blood, taken in a trial of Ad26.COV2.S vaccine versus placebo. The receptor source for this set is a person aged 18-65 years who received the Ad26.COV2.S COVID-19 vaccine or a placebo.

V is TRBV9 and J is TRBJ2-1; TRBD2 matches 10 bases. Losses at the gene ends were 0 bases for V and 2 bases for J; bases not matched to a gene: 2. Germline V gene lookup returns CDR1 SGDLS and CDR2 YYNGEE. The CDR3 is 16 residues long. CDR3 region: CASSVVAGGTYNEQFF. The CDR3 nucleotides are TGTGCCAGCAGCGTAGTAGCGGGAGGCACCTACAATGAGCAGTTCTTC.

The genes are TRBV4-3 and TRBJ2-1; 8 bases are a match to TRBD1. Looked up from germline, CDR1 is LGHNA and CDR2 is YSLEER. The CDR3 has 17 residues. The ends lost 3 bases at V and 5 bases at J; junction bases unmatched: 12. The CDR3: CASSQVPDRVRNNEQFF. The CDR3 nucleotides read TGCGCCAGCAGCCAGGTCCCGGACAGGGTAAGGAACAATGAGCAGTTCTTC.

The V call is TRBV15, the J call TRBJ2-4, with TRBD2 matching over 11 bases. The CDR3 contains 17 residues. CDR1 LNHNV and CDR2 YYDKDF come from the germline V gene (reference sequence). V lost 3 bases, J lost 0 bases, and 4 bases stayed unmatched. CDR3 protein: CATSRLAGGLAKNIQYF. The CDR3 DNA reads TGTGCCACCAGCAGGTTAGCGGGGGGGCTAGCCAAAAACATTCAGTACTTC.

The CDR3 bases are TGTGCCAGTAGCCCCAGGGCCCTGGAGCTATTGATAGGGTCACCCCTCCACTTT. Its translation: CASSPRALELLIGSPLHF. The chain links TRBV19 to TRBJ1-6, with a tentative D call TRBD1 (5 bases). V shed 6 bases and J shed 10 bases, with 28 bases lying between them. The CDR3 runs 18 residues. From germline, CDR1 is LNHDA and CDR2 SQIVND (reference sequence).

This clone occurred once. The J gene is TRBJ2-7, the V gene TRBV11-2, with D possibly TRBD2 on 5 matching bases. V lost 4 bases to trimming and J lost 5 bases, with 9 bases between them. Germline CDR1 and CDR2: SGHAT and FQNNGV. The CDR3 sequence is 12 residues long. CDR3 region: CASSSGFHEQYF. The DNA for the CDR3 is TGTGCCAGCAGCTCGGGGTTCCACGAGCAGTACTTC.

The chain couples TRBV10-1 to TRBJ2-4; D might be TRBD1 (6 bases). The germline V and J ends were trimmed by 3 bases and 0 bases, with 9 bases remaining between them. Germline V gives CDR1 WNHNN, CDR2 SYGVQD (reference sequence). This CDR3 contains 15 residues. This CDR3 reads CASSDRGIAKNIQYF. DNA for the CDR3: TGCGCCAGCAGTGACAGGGGAATAGCCAAAAACATTCAGTACTTC.

The chain couples TRBV5-1 to TRBJ1-1, with D maybe TRBD1 (5 bases). Germline CDR1 reads SGHRS; CDR2 reads YFSETQ. This CDR3 comprises 13 residues. V dropped 6 bases and J dropped 1 base, with 10 bases sitting between them. The CDR3 DNA reads as TGCGCCAGCACCTTCAGGGAGAACACTGAAGCTTTCTTT. Protein: CASTFRENTEAFF.

The chain combines TRBV18 with TRBJ1-1; a weak D match, TRBD1 (6 bases). The V end lost 3 bases, the J end lost 0 bases, and 8 bases lay between the germline ends. The CDR3 runs 14 residues. CDR1 and CDR2 from the germline V gene are KGHSH and LQKENI. CDR3 DNA sequence: TGTGCCAGCTCACCCACAGGGCTGAACACTGAAGCTTTCTTT. The encoded protein is CASSPTGLNTEAFF.

This clone showed up just a few times. V and J are TRBV10-3 and TRBJ2-1, with D tentatively TRBD2 (6 bases). V shed 7 bases and J shed 4 bases, with 20 bases lying between them. Germline V gene lookup returns CDR1 ENHRY and CDR2 SYGVKD. The CDR3 totals 16 residues. The CDR3 DNA is TGTGCCATCATGAACGTCGGGGCGGGGCCTTACAATGAGCAGTTCTTC. The encoded protein is CAIMNVGAGPYNEQFF.

The V call is TRBV18, the J call TRBJ1-4; 7 bases align to TRBD1. The CDR3 totals 15 residues. The trim removed 5 bases at V and 5 bases at J, leaving 8 bases unmatched. CDR1 is KGHSH and CDR2 is LQKENI in the germline V gene. The CDR3 here is CASSEPGQRNEKLFF. CDR3 coding DNA: TGTGCCAGCTCAGAGCCGGGACAGAGAAATGAAAAACTGTTTTTT.

This clone was found many times. This chain joins TRBV28 and TRBJ2-3, with a tentative D call TRBD1 (6 bases). Germline lookup yields CDR1 MDHEN and CDR2 SYDVKM. This CDR3 has 15 amino acids. V gave up 5 bases and J gave up 4 bases, with 16 bases separating them. CDR3 loop: CASSEQGSGADTQYF. Here the CDR3 DNA reads TGTGCCAGCAGTGAACAGGGTTCAGGTGCAGATACGCAGTATTTT.

The V gene is TRBV6-1, the J gene TRBJ2-1; D is possibly TRBD1 (7 bases). This CDR3 region has 16 residues. The V end was cut by 2 bases, the J end by 0 bases, with 11 bases between. CDR1 is MNHNS and CDR2 is SASEGT in the germline V gene. For the CDR3, the DNA is TGTGCCAGCAGTGAATCAGGGGGAGGCTCCTACAATGAGCAGTTCTTC. Its translation is CASSESGGGSYNEQFF.

The CDR3 sequence: CATRDGGVNEQYF. The CDR3 nucleotides are TGTGCCACCAGGGACGGGGGTGTAAACGAGCAGTACTTC. This chain uses TRBV28 with TRBJ2-7; the D gene is possibly TRBD2 (6 bases). Germline lookup yields CDR1 MDHEN and CDR2 SYDVKM. Trimming took 10 bases from V and 5 from J, leaving 18 bases between them. The CDR3 has 13 amino acids.

In this sample, this clone turned up once. CDR3 sequence: CASSTGRNRDEQFF. CDR3 nucleotide sequence: TGTGCCAGCAGCACGGGGCGGAACAGGGATGAGCAGTTCTTC. The chain has TRBV7-9 and TRBJ2-1; the D gene is possibly TRBD1 (6 bases). Between the trimmed V and J ends, which lost 5 bases and 8 bases, there was a span of 16 bases. The CDR3 is 14 amino acids. Germline V lookup: CDR1 SEHNR, CDR2 FQNEAQ (reference sequence).

The genes are TRBV5-6 and TRBJ2-7; D may be TRBD2 (5 bases). Trimming took 4 bases from V and 4 from J, leaving 18 bases between them. This CDR3 has 15 amino acids. The germline CDR1 and CDR2 sequences are SGHDT and YYEEEE. The CDR3 here is CASSLGAPGGYEQYF. As DNA, the CDR3 is TGTGCCAGCAGCCTGGGAGCGCCCGGTGGGTACGAGCAGTACTTC.

This clone was seen a handful of times. The chain couples TRBV6-5 to TRBJ1-3; D not certain. Between the trimmed V and J ends, which lost 6 bases and 2 bases, there was a span of 11 bases. CDR3 length: 14 amino acids. Germline V gene data show CDR1 as MNHEY and CDR2 as SVGAGI. CDR3 DNA sequence: TGTGCCAGCAGCGATCGGAATCCTGGAAACACCATATATTTT. Protein product: CASSDRNPGNTIYF.

This clone showed up just once. The chain combines TRBV7-2 with TRBJ1-2; weak D call: TRBD1 (6 bases). V was clipped by 4 bases and J by 4 bases, with 13 bases between them. Germline V gives CDR1 SGHTA, CDR2 FQGNSA. The CDR3 contains 14 residues. In DNA, the CDR3 is TGTGCCAGCAGCTCCCGGGGACAATCCTATGGCTACACCTTC. Translating it yields CASSSRGQSYGYTF. The entire variable domain, with the rest obtained from reference TRBV7-2 and TRBJ1-2, is as follows: GAGVSQSPSNKVTEKGKDVELRCDPISGHTALYWYRQSLGQGLEFLIYFQGNSAPDKSGLPSDRFSAERTGGSVSTLTIQRTQQEDSAVYLCASSSRGQSYGYTFGSGTRLTVV.

CDR3 nucleotides: TGTGCCAGCAGTGGGTACTCTGGGGCCAACGTCCTGACTTTC. This translates into CASSGYSGANVLTF. The V and J genes are TRBV2 and TRBJ2-6, with D hard to call. This CDR3 spans 14 amino acids. V gave up 4 bases and J gave up 0 bases, with 4 bases separating them. The germline gives CDR1 SNHLY, CDR2 FYNNEI.